Below, one TCR beta chain is given with its context. The data belong to a study of regulatory T cells in long-lasting Graves disease. Indicated time point: newly diagnosed GD, antithyroid drugs for less than 3 months. Preparation of the TCR library used RNA extracted from PBMCs. J was trimmed by 5 bases and V by 5 bases; bases with no gene match: 6. Germline-derived CDR1 and CDR2 are SQVTM and ANQGSEA. The CDR3 has 13 amino acids. According to the study, TCR beta libraries were built with iRepertoire HTBI primers and CDR3-region Arm-PCR. TCRdb re-analysed the multiplex PCR reads in MiXCR, keeping a single row per CDR3 protein. The data contain 510,000 or so distinct CDR3 sequences, around 11% of them seen just once; the ten biggest clones take up over 7%. The same sample was also studied in work on T cells in Graves' hyperthyroidism and ophthalmopathy.

Material: peripheral blood mononuclear cells (PBMCs), obtained at new diagnosis, from a patient treated with antithyroid drugs. J is TRBJ1-5 and V is TRBV29-1; 7 bases line up with TRBD1. This receptor was taken from a young woman with Graves disease. The DNA of the CDR3 is TGCAGCGTTCGGACAGGAGAGGATCAGCCCCAGCATTTT. Translating gives CSVRTGEDQPQHF.